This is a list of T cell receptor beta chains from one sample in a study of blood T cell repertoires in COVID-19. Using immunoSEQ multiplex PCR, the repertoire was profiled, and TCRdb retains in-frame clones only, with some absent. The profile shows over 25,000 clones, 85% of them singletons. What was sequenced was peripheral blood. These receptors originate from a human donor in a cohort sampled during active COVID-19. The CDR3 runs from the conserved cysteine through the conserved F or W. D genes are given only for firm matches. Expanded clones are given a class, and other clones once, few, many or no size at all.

TGTGCCAGCAGTTACTCAGGAGGAGGGATCGACGAGCAGTACTTC CASSYSGGGIDEQYF TRBJ2-7 . . TRBV6-2/TRBV6-3
TGTGCCAGCAGCCTGGGACAGGGCGGGCCTGAAGCTTTCTTT CASSLGQGGPEAFF TRBJ1-1 . TRBD1 TRBV7-9
TGCGCCACAGGGGAGAACACCGGGGAGCTGTTTTTT CATGENTGELFF TRBJ2-2 . TRBD1 TRBV29-1
TGTGCCAGCTTGAGGGGGCCTACCATGAACACTGAAGCTTTCTTT CASLRGPTMNTEAFF TRBJ1-1 . TRBD1 TRBV6-5
TGTGCCAGCAGTTACGACAGGGGGCAAGGGGGCTACACCTTC CASSYDRGQGGYTF TRBJ1-2 . TRBD1 TRBV6-6
TGTGCCAGCAGGGGAGCGGGGTTAGAGACCCAGTACTTC CASRGAGLETQYF TRBJ2-5 . TRBD2 TRBV27
TGTGCCAGCAGCTCGCCCCCGGGACAGGGCACCTTC CASSSPPGQGTF TRBJ1-2 once TRBD1 TRBV3-1/TRBV3-2
TGCGCCAGCAGCCGTCGACAGGGTGATGGCTACACCTTC CASSRRQGDGYTF TRBJ1-2 . TRBD1 TRBV4-3
TGTGCCAGCAGTGTGGAGAGGGTTGACACTGAAGCTTTCTTT CASSVERVDTEAFF TRBJ1-1 . . TRBV2
TGTGCCAGCAGCTTAGAGCGGGGGGCAAACACTGAAGCTTTCTTT CASSLERGANTEAFF TRBJ1-1 . . TRBV7-2
TGTGCCAGCAGCTTACCCGGACAGGGAGAGCAGTACTTC CASSLPGQGEQYF TRBJ2-7 . TRBD1 TRBV7-2
TGTGCCAGCAGTTCGGACAGCTCTGGGGCCAACGTCCTGACTTTC CASSSDSSGANVLTF TRBJ2-6 few . TRBV6-2/TRBV6-3
TGTGCCAGCAGTGAAACAGCGGGTAGCACAGATACGCAGTATTTT CASSETAGSTDTQYF TRBJ2-3 few . TRBV6-1
TGTGCCATCAGCCTGGCCTTGCGGGAGACCCAGTACTTC CAISLALRETQYF TRBJ2-5 . . TRBV10-3
TGTGCCAGCACCCTAAGTCACGGGAACTACAATGAGCAGTTCTTC CASTLSHGNYNEQFF TRBJ2-1 once . TRBV11-2
TGTGCCAGCTCACTACAGACATCCCACACTGAAGCTTTCTTT CASSLQTSHTEAFF TRBJ1-1 . . TRBV18
TGTGCCAGCAGGCGGGAGACAAAGGCATCACCCCTCCACTTT CASRRETKASPLHF TRBJ1-6 . . TRBV2
TGTGCCAGCAGTCGACCGGGACAGAAAAACTATGGCTACACCTTC CASSRPGQKNYGYTF TRBJ1-2 few TRBD1 TRBV27
TGTGCCAGCAGCCAAGAAGCGCGGGTGACGAACACCGGGGAGCTGTTTTTT CASSQEARVTNTGELFF TRBJ2-2 . . TRBV4-2
TGTGCCAGCAGGGTTCACAGAGTACCCTACGAGCAGTACTTC CASRVHRVPYEQYF TRBJ2-7 . . TRBV6-5
TGTGCCAGCAGACTCTCCGGGACAGCGAGCGCCGGGGAGCTGTTTTTT CASRLSGTASAGELFF TRBJ2-2 . TRBD1 TRBV6-6
TGTGCAGTCGACAGTTCTGGGGCCAACGTCCTGACTTTC CAVDSSGANVLTF TRBJ2-6 . . TRBV12-2
TGCGCCAGCAGCCAAGATTACGGGGGGGCTGGAGATACGCAGTATTTT CASSQDYGGAGDTQYF TRBJ2-3 . TRBD2 TRBV4-3
TGTGCCAGCAGCCTGGGACAGGGTGGTAGTCAGCCCCAGCATTTT CASSLGQGGSQPQHF TRBJ1-5 . TRBD1 TRBV6-6
TGTGCCAGCAGCTTAGCCTACTCGTACGAGCAGTACTTC CASSLAYSYEQYF TRBJ2-7 . . TRBV13
TGTGCCAGCAGTCACCCAGGGACAGTCCAATCCTACGAGCAGTACTTC CASSHPGTVQSYEQYF TRBJ2-7 . TRBD1 TRBV2
TGCGCCAGCAGCTTCGGAGGGGTGTCCAATGAGCAGTTCTTC CASSFGGVSNEQFF TRBJ2-1 . . TRBV5-1